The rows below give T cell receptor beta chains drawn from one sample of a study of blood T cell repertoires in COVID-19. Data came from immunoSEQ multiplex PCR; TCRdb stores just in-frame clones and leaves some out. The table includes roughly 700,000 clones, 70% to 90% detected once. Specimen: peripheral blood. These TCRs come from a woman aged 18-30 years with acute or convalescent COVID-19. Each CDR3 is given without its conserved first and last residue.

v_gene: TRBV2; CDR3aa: ASAPSGGGDRTDTQY
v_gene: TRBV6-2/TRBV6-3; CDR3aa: ASSFETEMNTEAF
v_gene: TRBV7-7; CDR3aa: ASSLIEGSPSNQPQH
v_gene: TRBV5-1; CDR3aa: ASSTGQGGPYEQY
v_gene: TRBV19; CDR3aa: ASSLGLGQFFSYQPQH
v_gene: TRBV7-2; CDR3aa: ASSTKLAGTDTQY
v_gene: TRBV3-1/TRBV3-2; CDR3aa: ASSQVFSVFDNSPLH
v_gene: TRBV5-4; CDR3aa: ASSFLGGYEQY
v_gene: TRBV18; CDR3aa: ASSLRQGELNTEAF
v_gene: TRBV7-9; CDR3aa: ASSLAGQGYEQY
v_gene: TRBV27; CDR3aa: ASTGPTGSNTEAF
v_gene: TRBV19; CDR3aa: ASGDSFIRSNQPQH
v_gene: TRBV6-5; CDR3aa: ASSYSTGNSPLH
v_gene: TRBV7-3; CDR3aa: ASSVRQGTEAF
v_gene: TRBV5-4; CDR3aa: ASSLGSSEQF
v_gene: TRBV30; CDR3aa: AWSRGGGGGGQPQH
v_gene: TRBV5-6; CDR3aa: ASSLVSGELF
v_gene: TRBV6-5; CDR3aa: ASSYYPGHNNSPLH
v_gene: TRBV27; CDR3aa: ASSSWTGRAF
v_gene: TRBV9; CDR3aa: ASSASDRSYT
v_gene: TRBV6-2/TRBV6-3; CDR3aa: ASTPKGYNSPLH
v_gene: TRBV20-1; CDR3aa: SASIQGRLHVGGYT
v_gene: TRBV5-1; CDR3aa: ASSLGRPQGQGAINTGELF
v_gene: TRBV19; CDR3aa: ASRIRTGLNTGELF
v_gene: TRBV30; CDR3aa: AWSDRDNEQF
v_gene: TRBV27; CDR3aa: ASRRTGGANYGYT
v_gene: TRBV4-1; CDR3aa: ASSVQQLTGNTIY
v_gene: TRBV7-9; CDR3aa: ASSWPGTGRSTDTQY
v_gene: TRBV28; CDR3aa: ASNFLGTYEQY
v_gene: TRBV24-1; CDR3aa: ATSESGDPWGYT
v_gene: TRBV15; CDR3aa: ATSSPPGTGLTAKNIQY
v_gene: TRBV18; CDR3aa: ASSPGQGWGYT
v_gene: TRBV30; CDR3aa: AWKTRDIFGSGFLKGPSPLH
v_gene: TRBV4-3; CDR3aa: ASSQEVAGESWTYEQY
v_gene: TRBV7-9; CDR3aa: ASSLVAGAGNGYEQY
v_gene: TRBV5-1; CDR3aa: ASSQPPSGVGTDTQY